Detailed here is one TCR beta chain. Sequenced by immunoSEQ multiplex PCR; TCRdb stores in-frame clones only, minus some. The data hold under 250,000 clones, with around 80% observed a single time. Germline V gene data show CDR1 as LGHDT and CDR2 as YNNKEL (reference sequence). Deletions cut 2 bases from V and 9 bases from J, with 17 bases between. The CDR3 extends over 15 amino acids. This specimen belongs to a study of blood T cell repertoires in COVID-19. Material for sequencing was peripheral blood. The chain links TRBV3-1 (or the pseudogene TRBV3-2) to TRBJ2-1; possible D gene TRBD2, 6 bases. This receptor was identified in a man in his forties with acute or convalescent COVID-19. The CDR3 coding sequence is TGTGCCAGCAGCCAACTAGCGAGTAGTTCAGGTGAGCAGTTCTTC. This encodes CASSQLASSSGEQFF.